Sequencing of this TCR beta chain was carried out in a study of response to subunit inactivated influenza vaccine. From the RT-PCR reads, TCRdb called clonotypes with MiXCR, one entry per CDR3 protein. The sample includes about 610,000 distinct CDR3 sequences, 12% to 15% seen only once; the top ten take more than 9.5%. Trimming removed 2 bases from V and 6 bases from J; junction bases left unmatched: 8. This CDR3 has 17 residues. The germline V gene encodes CDR1 MNHEY and CDR2 SVGAGI. This clonotype was seen just once. The sample in question was PBMCs from blood, obtained less than 13 days after vaccination. The clonotype comes from a man aged 50-59 years who received an inactivated influenza vaccine. V usage is TRBV6-5 and J usage is TRBJ2-1; 12 positions match TRBD2. CDR3 sequence reads: CASSYRTRLAGVNEQFF. CDR3 nucleotides: TGTGCCAGCAGTTACCGAACGAGACTAGCGGGAGTCAATGAGCAGTTCTTC.